This T cell receptor (beta chain) was observed in a study of blood T cell repertoires in COVID-19. Looking at the study overall: Collection of acute and convalescent COVID-19 samples took place in the United States, Italy and Spain. Nucleic acid was either cDNA or gDNA, and it came from T cells, B-cell-depleted T cells, or PBMCs.

The assay was immunoSEQ multiplex PCR, and TCRdb's table has in-frame clones only and misses some. Found here are some 270,000 clones, 65% to 85% of them singletons; the top ten hold about 15%. Germline V gives CDR1 DFQATT, CDR2 SNEGSKA (reference sequence). The CDR3 totals 11 residues. V dropped 3 bases and J dropped 6 bases, with 9 bases sitting between them. This sequence joins TRBV20-1 and TRBJ2-7; D unresolved. Input material: peripheral blood. This clonotype was sampled from a person aged 65-85 years with COVID-19, enrolled during active disease. CDR3 sequence: CSASPSGEQYF. The CDR3 DNA reads TGCAGTGCTAGTCCCTCCGGCGAGCAGTACTTC.